This paragraph reports one T cell receptor (beta chain). Its antigen is not identified. The V and J ends lost 4 bases and 0 bases respectively, with 11 bases between them. This CDR3 region has 14 residues. The germline gives CDR1 SQVTM, CDR2 ANQGSEA. The entry originates in a study of T-cell memory formation after mild COVID-19. Overall study findings and caveats: Pre-infection memory already had some responding clones, implying cross-reactive memory joined. Nothing showed for sure that second-wave clones peaking on day 37 were SARS-CoV-2 specific.

TCRdb fed the 5' RACE reads into MiXCR, producing one record per CDR3 protein. The sample contains roughly 150,000 distinct CDR3 sequences, around 13% of which appear only once. Sequenced sample: PBMCs or a T cell subset sorted from them (not recorded which). This TCR derives from a man aged 18 to 29 who had mild COVID-19 (a few samples of this study predate the infection). Cell type and time point are not known. The genes are TRBV29-1 and TRBJ2-3; weak D call: TRBD1 (6 bases). CDR3 sequence (DNA): TGCAGCGTTGGGGCAGGGGCTAGCACAGATACGCAGTATTTT. Translated: CSVGAGASTDTQYF.